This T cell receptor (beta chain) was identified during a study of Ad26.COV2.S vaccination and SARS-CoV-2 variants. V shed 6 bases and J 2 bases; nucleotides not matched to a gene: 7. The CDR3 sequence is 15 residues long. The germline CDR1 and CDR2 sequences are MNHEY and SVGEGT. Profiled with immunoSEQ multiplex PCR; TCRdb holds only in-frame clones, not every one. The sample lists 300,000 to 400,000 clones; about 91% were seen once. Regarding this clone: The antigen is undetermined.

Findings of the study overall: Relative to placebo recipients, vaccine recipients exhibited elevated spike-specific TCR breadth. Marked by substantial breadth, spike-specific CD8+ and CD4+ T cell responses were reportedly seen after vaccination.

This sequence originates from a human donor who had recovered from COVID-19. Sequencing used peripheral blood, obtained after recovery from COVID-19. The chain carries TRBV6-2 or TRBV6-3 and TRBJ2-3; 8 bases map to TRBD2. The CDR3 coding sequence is TGTGCCAGCAGCCCCGGGGGGGGCCCCACAGATACGCAGTATTTT. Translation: CASSPGGGPTDTQYF.